This T cell receptor (beta chain) was retrieved from a study of post-analysis software for immune sequencing data. Study results and limitations: Controls had lower frequencies than patients of about five TRBV segments, which included TRBV5-6, TRBV5-1 and TRBV20-1. Those samples that were prepared in the same batch co-clustered strongly by F measure.

TCR beta cDNA libraries had unique molecular identifiers. TCRdb fed the PCR reads into MiXCR, producing one record per CDR3 protein. The data hold hundreds of thousands of distinct CDR3 sequences, with 40% to 50% observed a single time. Trimming cost V 5 bases and J 2 bases; bases outside gene matches: 6. The CDR3 runs to 16 residues. Germline lookup yields CDR1 SEHNR and CDR2 FQNEAQ (reference sequence). To note about this clonotype: Antigen: not known.

This chain joins TRBV7-9 and TRBJ2-7; 13 bases are a match to TRBD2. This TCR was recovered from a girl aged 10 to 17 with multiple sclerosis. The sample comprised blood. CDR3 amino acids: CASSATSGGAPYEQYF. DNA for the CDR3: TGTGCCAGCAGCGCTACTAGCGGGGGGGCCCCCTACGAGCAGTACTTC. Supplemented by reference TRBV7-9 and TRBJ2-7, the full variable domain reads DTGVSQNPRHKITKRGQNVTFRCDPISEHNRLYWYRQTLGQGPEFLTYFQNEAQLEKSRLLSDRFSAERPKGSFSTLEIQRTEQGDSAMYLCASSATSGGAPYEQYFGPGTRLTVT.